These 23 T cell receptor beta chains were sequenced from one sample in a study of siplizumab effects on memory and regulatory T cells. Generated by immunoSEQ multiplex PCR, the TCRdb table keeps only in-frame clones and is missing some. This sample has approximately 40,000 clones, with 89% found just once. The sample taken for sequencing was naive CD4+ T cells sorted from blood. The source is a human donor in good health.

This rearrangement joins TRBV7-9 to TRBJ2-4, with 8 bases fitting TRBD1. The CDR3 sequence is 13 residues long. J lost 7 bases, V lost 7 bases, and 6 bases had no gene match. CDR1 SEHNR and CDR2 FQNEAQ come from the germline V gene (reference sequence). The CDR3 reads CASNEQGVNIQYF. CDR3 DNA sequence: TGTGCCAGCAACGAACAGGGGGTTAACATTCAGTACTTC.

The genes are TRBV7-3 and TRBJ2-5, with TRBD1 identical over 11 bases. The germline V gene has CDR1 SGHTA and CDR2 FQGTGA. Trimming removed 5 bases from V and 5 bases from J; junction bases left unmatched: 19. The CDR3 covers 19 residues. CDR3 amino acids: CASSPMERTGGGLGETQYF. CDR3 nucleotides: TGTGCCAGCAGCCCAATGGAACGGACAGGGGGCGGTCTCGGGGAGACCCAGTACTTC.

This clone was detected only a few times. This chain connects TRBV10-1 to TRBJ2-7; 7 positions match TRBD2. V dropped 0 bases and J dropped 9; count of bases not matched to a gene: 5. Looked up from germline, CDR1 is WNHNN and CDR2 is SYGVQD (reference sequence). The CDR3 is 13 residues long. The CDR3, as DNA: TGCGCCAGCAGTGAGTCGACTAGCTTCGTGCAGTACTTC. It encodes CASSESTSFVQYF.

The rearrangement joins TRBV5-1 to TRBJ1-2; the D gene is possibly TRBD1 (5 bases). The V end lost 2 bases, the J end lost 4 bases, and 12 bases lay between the germline ends. Germline V lookup: CDR1 SGHRS, CDR2 YFSETQ. CDR3 length: 14 residues. The CDR3 loop is CASSFQGEGYGYTF. CDR3 bases: TGCGCCAGCAGCTTTCAAGGGGAAGGCTATGGCTACACCTTC.

This clone was seen just once. The chain couples TRBV5-1 to TRBJ1-2, with TRBD1 identical over 8 bases. CDR1 is SGHRS and CDR2 is YFSETQ in the germline V gene. This CDR3 is 13 amino acids long. V lost 5 bases and J lost 6; bases outside the gene matches: 6. The CDR3 reads CASRTTGEDGYTF. The DNA of the CDR3 is TGCGCCAGCAGGACGACAGGGGAAGATGGCTACACCTTC.

With regard to this clone: An end of the junction does not agree with germline; a read error may underlie this. This chain joins TRBV18 and TRBJ1-1, with D perhaps TRBD1 (6 bases). The CDR3 is made up of 16 amino acids. Looked up from germline, CDR1 is KGHSH and CDR2 is LQKENI. CDR3 DNA sequence: TGTGCCAGCTCACCTTCAGGGGCCGGGGGGAACGCTGAAGCTTTCTTT. Translated: CASSPSGAGGNAEAFF. Full variable domain (outside the CDR3, taken from reference TRBV18 and TRBJ1-1): NAGVMQNPRHLVRRRGQEARLRCSPMKGHSHVYWYRQLPEEGLKFMVYLQKENIIDESGMPKERFSAEFPKEGPSILRIQQVVRGDSAAYFCASSPSGAGGNAEAFFGQGTRLTVV.

This chain uses TRBV7-6 with TRBJ2-5; D possibly corresponds to TRBD2 (6 bases). The V end lost 1 base, the J end lost 4 bases, and 10 bases lay between the germline ends. Germline V gene lookup returns CDR1 SGHVS and CDR2 FNYEAQ. The CDR3 is made up of 14 amino acids. CDR3 region: CASSLEGTVETQYF. In DNA, the CDR3 is TGTGCCAGCAGCTTAGAAGGGACTGTAGAGACCCAGTACTTC.

The chain employs TRBV10-3 and TRBJ2-5; 15 bases map to TRBD2. Germline V gene lookup returns CDR1 ENHRY and CDR2 SYGVKD. This CDR3 contains 16 residues. Trimming cost V 10 bases and J 3 bases; bases outside gene matches: 9. CDR3 in amino acids: CATRRGLAGGKETQYF. The CDR3 DNA sequence: TGTGCCACCAGACGGGGACTAGCGGGAGGTAAAGAGACCCAGTACTTC.

This clone was seen only once. The chain combines TRBV29-1 with TRBJ2-1; 11 bases line up with TRBD1. CDR1 is SQVTM and CDR2 is ANQGSEA in the germline V gene. The CDR3 runs to 17 residues. V shed 4 bases, J shed 6 bases, and the junction held 14 bases outside the gene matches. The CDR3, as DNA: TGCAGCGTTGGAAGGACAGGGGGCCCACCGTGGTCCAATGAGCAGTTCTTC. The encoded protein is CSVGRTGGPPWSNEQFF.

The V and J genes are TRBV6-5 and TRBJ1-1; D not certain. Trimming removed 9 bases at V and 3 bases at J, with 11 bases between. The V gene's germline CDR1 is MNHEY and CDR2 SVGAGI. CDR3 size: 12 residues. The CDR3 protein is CASDDGYTEAFF. Here the CDR3 DNA reads TGTGCCAGTGACGACGGGTACACTGAAGCTTTCTTT.

This clone has a handful of counts. The CDR3 DNA reads as TGTGCCAGCAGTCCCCTCGGGGGGCGAAGCAATCAGCCCCAGCATTTT. It yields the protein CASSPLGGRSNQPQHF. The V gene is TRBV27, the J gene TRBJ1-5; maybe TRBD1 (6 bases). V was pared by 5 bases and J by 1 base, with 15 bases between. Per the germline V gene, CDR1 is MNHEY and CDR2 is SMNVEV (reference sequence). The CDR3 is made up of 16 amino acids.

J is TRBJ2-7 and V is TRBV6-5, with D perhaps assigned TRBD1 or TRBD2 (5 bases each). The germline V gene has CDR1 MNHEY and CDR2 SVGAGI. Trimming removed 2 bases from V and 7 bases from J, with 18 bases in between. The CDR3 covers 15 residues. CDR3 nucleotides: TGTGCCAGCAGTTACAGGGCAGGGAGTTGGCGGGAGCAGTACTTC. This encodes CASSYRAGSWREQYF.

The chain links TRBV2 to TRBJ2-1; D may match TRBD1 or TRBD2 (6 bases each). With 2 bases removed from V and 1 base from J, the gap between germline ends came to 12 bases. This CDR3 has 16 amino acids. Looked up from germline, CDR1 is SNHLY and CDR2 is FYNNEI. CDR3 bases: TGTGCCAGCAGTGAACAAGGGGGGAGGTCCTACAATGAGCAGTTCTTC. Translating gives CASSEQGGRSYNEQFF.

This rearrangement joins TRBV27 to TRBJ2-1; TRBD2 aligns across 14 bases. The germline V gene encodes CDR1 MNHEY and CDR2 SMNVEV (reference sequence). This CDR3 is built from 18 residues. The V segment lost 3 bases and the J segment 5 bases; nucleotides outside the gene matches: 9. CDR3 in DNA: TGTGCCAGCAGTTTCCCCGGACTAGCGGGAGGCCGAGACAATGAGCAGTTCTTC. It specifies CASSFPGLAGGRDNEQFF.

CDR3 residues: CASSHDRAVAFF. The CDR3 nucleotides read TGCGCCAGCAGCCATGACAGGGCTGTAGCTTTCTTT. The V gene is TRBV4-1, the J gene TRBJ1-1; the match to TRBD1 covers 7 bases. V lost 3 bases and J lost 10; bases outside the gene matches: 5. The CDR3 contains 12 residues. CDR1 is MGHRA, CDR2 YSYEKL, per germline.

V is TRBV9 and J is TRBJ1-3; no reliable D call. The CDR3 runs to 13 residues. Trimming left V 0 bases short and J 4 bases short, with 5 bases between. Germline V gene sequence: CDR1 SGDLS, CDR2 YYNGEE. Here the CDR3 DNA reads TGTGCCAGCAGCGTAGGAGTCGGAAACACCATATATTTT. As protein: CASSVGVGNTIYF.

The CDR3 loop reads CASSEASVRGNSPLHF. The CDR3 DNA sequence: TGTGCCAGCAGTGAAGCGAGCGTGCGGGGTAATTCACCCCTCCACTTT. This chain connects TRBV6-1 to TRBJ1-6, with D unclear. Germline lookup yields CDR1 MNHNS and CDR2 SASEGT. The V end lost 0 bases, the J end lost 6 bases, and 12 bases lay between the germline ends. The CDR3 covers 16 residues.

CDR3: CASRRGSALFSHAFF. The CDR3 DNA sequence: TGTGCCAGTAGGCGGGGTTCGGCGCTTTTCTCGCATGCTTTCTTT. The V call is TRBV19, the J call TRBJ1-1; D not certain. Trimming left V 6 bases short and J 11 bases short, with 25 bases between. Looked up from germline, CDR1 is LNHDA and CDR2 is SQIVND (reference sequence). The length of the CDR3 is 15 residues.

The CDR3 loop reads CASSQGSEAFF. CDR3 coding DNA: TGTGCCAGCAGCCAGGGGTCTGAAGCTTTCTTT. The V and J genes are TRBV6-5 and TRBJ1-1; D possibly corresponds to TRBD1 (6 bases). Germline CDR1 reads MNHEY; CDR2 reads SVGAGI. V lost 6 bases, J lost 6 bases, and 8 bases lay in between. This CDR3 has 11 residues.

This clone was seen once. This chain uses TRBV27 with TRBJ1-6; 8 bases are shared with TRBD1. Per germline, CDR1 MNHEY and CDR2 SMNVEV (reference sequence). This CDR3 region has 17 residues. The V gene end was trimmed by 7 bases and the J gene end by 0 bases; junction bases not matched to a gene: 8. The CDR3 here is CASKTAGGNSYNSPLHF. The CDR3 DNA sequence: TGTGCCAGCAAGACGGCAGGGGGCAACTCCTATAATTCACCCCTCCACTTT.

This sequence joins TRBV5-1 and TRBJ2-7; maybe TRBD2 (6 bases). V was clipped by 0 bases and J by 2 bases, with 9 bases between them. This CDR3 spans 14 amino acids. Germline CDR1 SGHRS, CDR2 YFSETQ. CDR3 in DNA: TGCGCCAGCAGCTTGGATACGGGGGCCTACGAGCAGTACTTC. Translation gives CASSLDTGAYEQYF.

The V call is TRBV18, the J call TRBJ2-1, with 12 positions matching TRBD2. The germline CDR1 and CDR2 sequences are KGHSH and LQKENI. The length of the CDR3 is 15 residues. J gave up 11 bases and V 6 bases, and 11 bases lay outside the gene matches. CDR3 bases: TGTGCCAGCTCTCCTGAGACTAGCGGGAGTTATAAGCAGTTCTTC. Residues: CASSPETSGSYKQFF.

The V call is TRBV27, the J call TRBJ1-5; the D is unclear. CDR1 and CDR2 (germline): MNHEY, SMNVEV (reference sequence). The V and J ends lost 8 bases and 0 bases respectively, with 11 bases between them. CDR3 length: 14 amino acids. The chain's CDR3 is CASRTVYSNQPQHF. The CDR3 bases are TGTGCCAGCCGAACAGTTTATAGCAATCAGCCCCAGCATTTT.